The clone carrying this TCR beta chain has more than one count but fewer than ten. What it binds is unknown. CDR1 is DFQATT, CDR2 SNEGSKA, per germline (reference sequence). This CDR3 is built from 18 residues. The V end lost 3 bases, the J end lost 2 bases, and 23 bases lay between the germline ends. This specimen comes from a study of CD8 T cells in ankylosing spondylitis. Study-wide points: A TCR beta motif of about eight highly homologous variants seemed to mark ankylosing spondylitis blood. In ankylosing spondylitis patients, matched synovial fluid reportedly showed significant enrichment of disease-linked clones.

TCRdb independently ran MiXCR on the 5' RACE reads; one entry per CDR3 protein. The repertoire holds about 800,000 distinct CDR3 sequences, over 9.5% seen once, with just over 0.5% in the top ten. The clonotype originates from a male donor with ankylosing spondylitis. What was sequenced was blood, either unsorted or a sorted T cell fraction (not recorded which). V and J are TRBV20-1 and TRBJ2-1, with no clear D. CDR3 DNA: TGCAGTGCTAGGAAATTGTCAGACGTTTATAACGCCTACAATGAGCAGTTCTTC. As protein: CSARKLSDVYNAYNEQFF.